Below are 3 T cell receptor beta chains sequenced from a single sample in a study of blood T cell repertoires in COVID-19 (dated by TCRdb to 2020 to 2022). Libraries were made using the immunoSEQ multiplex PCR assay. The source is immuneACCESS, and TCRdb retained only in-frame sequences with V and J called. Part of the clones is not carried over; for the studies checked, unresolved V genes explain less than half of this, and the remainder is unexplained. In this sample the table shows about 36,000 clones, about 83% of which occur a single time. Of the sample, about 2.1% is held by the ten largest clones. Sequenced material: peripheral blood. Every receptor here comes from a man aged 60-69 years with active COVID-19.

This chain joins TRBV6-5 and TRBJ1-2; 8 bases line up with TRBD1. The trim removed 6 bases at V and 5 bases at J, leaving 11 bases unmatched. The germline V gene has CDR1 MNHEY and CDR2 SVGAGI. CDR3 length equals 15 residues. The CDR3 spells CASRTGARNPYGYTF. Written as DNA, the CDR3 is TGTGCCAGCAGGACAGGGGCCCGGAACCCTTATGGCTACACCTTC.

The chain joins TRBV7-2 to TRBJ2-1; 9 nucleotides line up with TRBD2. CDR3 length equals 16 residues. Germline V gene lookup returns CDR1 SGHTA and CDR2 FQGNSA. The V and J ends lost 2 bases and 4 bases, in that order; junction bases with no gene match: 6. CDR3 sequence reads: CASSLRQRGAYNEQFF. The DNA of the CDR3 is TGTGCCAGCAGCTTACGGCAGCGGGGGGCATACAATGAGCAGTTCTTC.

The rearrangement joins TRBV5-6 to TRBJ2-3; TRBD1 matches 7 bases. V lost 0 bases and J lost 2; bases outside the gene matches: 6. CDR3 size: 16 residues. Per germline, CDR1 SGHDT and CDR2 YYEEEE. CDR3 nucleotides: TGTGCCAGCAGCTTGGAGGCAGGGGGTTACACAGATACGCAGTATTTT. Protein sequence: CASSLEAGGYTDTQYF.